A single T cell receptor (beta chain) is shown here with its context. The ends were cut back, 4 bases at V and 0 bases at J, with 22 bases in the middle. From germline, CDR1 is LNHDA and CDR2 SQIVND (reference sequence). The CDR3 is made up of 19 amino acids. These data come from a study of blood T cell repertoires in COVID-19. At the level of the study: The cDNA or gDNA used as material had been derived from T cells, B-cell-depleted T cells, or PBMCs.

Per the original methods: It was from reference gene primer amplification that nucleated cell counts were estimated. This table comes from immunoSEQ multiplex PCR, and its TCRdb copy is limited to in-frame clones, with some not included. That table furnishes V, J and clone size, whereas the DNA furnished D and trimming. Of about 74,000 clones listed, around 91% were seen once; the top ten hold under 1.1%. The chain is built from TRBV19 and TRBJ2-1; unclear D gene. Sequenced sample: peripheral blood. The origin of this receptor is a woman in her fifties or sixties in a cohort sampled during active COVID-19. CDR3 DNA sequence: TGTGCCAGTAGTACCGAAATCTGGGCAAACCGAAGCTCCTACAATGAGCAGTTCTTC. Protein: CASSTEIWANRSSYNEQFF.